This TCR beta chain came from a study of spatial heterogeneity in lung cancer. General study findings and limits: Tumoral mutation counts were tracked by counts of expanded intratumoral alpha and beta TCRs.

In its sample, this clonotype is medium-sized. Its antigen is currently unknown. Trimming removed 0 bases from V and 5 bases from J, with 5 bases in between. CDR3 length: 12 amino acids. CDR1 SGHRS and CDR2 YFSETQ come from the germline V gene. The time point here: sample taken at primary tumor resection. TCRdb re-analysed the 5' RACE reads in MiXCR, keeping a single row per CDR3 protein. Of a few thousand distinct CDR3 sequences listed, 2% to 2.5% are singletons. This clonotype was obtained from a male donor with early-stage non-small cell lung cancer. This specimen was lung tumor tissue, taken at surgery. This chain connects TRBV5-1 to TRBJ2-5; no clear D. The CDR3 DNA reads TGCGCCAGCAGCTTGGCCGGGGAGACCCAGTACTTC. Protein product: CASSLAGETQYF.